This TCR beta chain was recorded in a study of blood T cell repertoires in COVID-19. Repertoires were generated with immunoSEQ multiplex PCR, while TCRdb's copy carries only in-frame clones and drops some. The sample lists 35,000 to 45,000 clones; about 82% were seen once. Trimming left V 6 bases short and J 6 bases short, with 8 bases between. The length of the CDR3 is 12 residues. This TCR was sampled from a human donor in a cohort sampled during active COVID-19. The gene calls are TRBV12-3 or TRBV12-4 and TRBJ2-2, with D unclear. The material sequenced was peripheral blood. The CDR3 region is CASSPGPGELFF. The DNA for the CDR3 is TGTGCCAGCAGCCCAGGTCCCGGGGAGCTGTTTTTT.